Detailed here is one TCR beta chain. Its recognized antigen is unknown. The sample holds no much larger clone one base away, and base qualities are not on file. The data stem from a study of shared clonotypes between healthy human individuals (dated by TCRdb to between 2020 and 2021). About the full investigation: The cohort included a few men and a couple of women between 18 and 49 years of age. Libraries were prepared and TCR repertoires were sequenced by different laboratories using diverse techniques, in order to increase sequencing depth and limit assay-specific biases. To estimate repertoire size and how much clonotypes are shared between individuals, the study performed deep sequencing of blood TCR repertoires from five healthy adults. For each donor, three plates each were used for CD4 naive and CD4 memory, two plates were used for CD8 naive, and one plate was used for CD8 memory. Per donor, leukapheresis produced somewhere between about 0.85 and 9.5 billion PBMCs. Overall study results and their limits: Approximately 4.8% of naive CD4, 3.5% of naive CD8, about 2.5% of memory CD4, and about 0.4% of memory CD8 clonotypes were shared across several donors. Only blood was sampled, and tissue TCR repertoires likely differ from those in blood. Incomplete sequencing was indicated by rarefaction of sorted-subset datasets, despite the large sequencing depth. Estimated clonotype richness was generally larger for naive than for memory subsets. The small number of donors limited the genetic and exposure-history diversity represented. Compared with non-shared clonotypes, clonotypes shared by all four sorted-subset donors had higher generation probabilities. Pairwise subsampling indicated that sequencing depth was expected to affect the degree of clonotype sharing among donors.

CD8 naive samples consisted of CD45RO-negative cells that were positively selected for CCR7, yielding a CD45RA+CCR7+ population without TemRA cells. The donors were healthy, HIV-negative adults who had no recently reported acute infections or vaccinations. Only Caucasian adults living in Nashville, Tennessee, USA were represented among the donors. Blood was obtained by leukapheresis, after which PBMCs were separated by Ficoll-Histopaque density gradient centrifugation and cryopreserved in liquid nitrogen vapor phase. Analytical flow cytometry was used to check the purity and quantity of each magnetically sorted T cell population. Genomic DNA was isolated from every sorted fraction and measured by UV absorbance on a Nanodrop 2000c. The CDR3, cysteine through phenylalanine, is 14 amino acids long. The sequence is cut down to CDR3 DNA, 42 bases in frame from base 1. V is trimmed back by 2 bases and J by 5 bases, and the junction contains 6 bases that no gene match accounts for. The germline V gene (reference sequence) sets CDR1 to SGHNT and CDR2 to YYREEE.

Using the deep immunoSEQ assay, multiplex PCR amplified TCR CDR3 regions from genomic DNA. For each cell subset, the extracted genomic DNA was distributed evenly across all wells of several immunoSEQ 96-well plates, and each plate served as one replicate. Each replicate PCR for sorted subsets received approximately 200 ng genomic DNA, equal to roughly 29,000 T cell genomes. Purified libraries were measured with a Qubit 3.0 fluorometer, size-checked on a Bioanalyzer 2100, and measured again with the KAPA Library Quantification kit. Every immunoSEQ 96-well plate was sequenced on a dedicated single-read 150-cycle Illumina NextSeq 550 flow cell. The original methods were these. Because the immunoSEQ output included only junctional sequences and no quality scores, the filtering could not be the same as the filtering used for full-length reads. To assign V/J genes and CDR3, sequences were annotated against IMGT germline references using PyIR, a Python wrapper for IgBLAST v1.9. Any read was removed if the V/J assignment was weak (E-value above 1e-6), the CDR3 was missing, or the read contained stop codons, out-of-frame junctions, or ambiguous translated residues. V3J clonotypes were defined as sequences sharing an identical inferred V gene, J gene, and CDR3 amino acid sequence. To compute the percentage overlap between repertoires, the number of shared unique clonotypes was divided by the size of the smaller repertoire. Three approaches were used to assess repertoire richness: RTK rarefaction, the Chao1 estimator, and Recon v2.1 estimates of unobserved clonotypes. Generation probabilities were computed with OLGA for all TCRbeta clonotypes obtained by the gDNA method from several donors. Drawn from immuneACCESS, this table holds only the in-frame rearrangements with V and J called that TCRdb kept. Clones are partly lost; checked studies trace under half to an unresolved V gene and leave the rest unexplained. That table furnishes V, J and clone size, whereas the DNA furnished D and trimming. The sample table records around 2.1 million clones; 85% to 95% of these occur just once. The ten largest make up more than 1.5% of the sample.

The clonotype comes from a man between 18 and 29 years old in good health. Some clones in this sample may be carry-over from other donors' samples. The rearranged segments are TRBV5-4 and TRBJ2-7; TRBD2 fits 8 bases in the junction. Sequenced input: naive CD8+ T cells from PBMCs. The cell subset or site tag for this specimen amounts to: CD45RA+CCR7+. The DNA sequence is given as TGTGCCAGCAGCTTCCAGCGGGAGCGTGACGAGCAGTACTTC. This sequence encodes CASSFQRERDEQYF.